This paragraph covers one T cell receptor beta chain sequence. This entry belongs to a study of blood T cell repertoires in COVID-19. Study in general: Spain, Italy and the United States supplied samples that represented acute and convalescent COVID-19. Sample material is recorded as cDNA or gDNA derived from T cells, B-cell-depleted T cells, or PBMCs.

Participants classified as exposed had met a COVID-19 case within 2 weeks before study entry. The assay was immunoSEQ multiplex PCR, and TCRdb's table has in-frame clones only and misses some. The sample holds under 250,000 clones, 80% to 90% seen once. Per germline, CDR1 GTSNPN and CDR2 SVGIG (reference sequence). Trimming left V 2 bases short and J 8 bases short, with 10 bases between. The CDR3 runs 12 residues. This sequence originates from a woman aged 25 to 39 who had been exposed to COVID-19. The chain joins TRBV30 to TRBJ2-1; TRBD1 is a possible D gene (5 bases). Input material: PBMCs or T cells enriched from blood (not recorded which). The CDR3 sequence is CAWSQTDYEQFF. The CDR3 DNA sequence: TGTGCCTGGAGTCAGACAGACTATGAGCAGTTCTTC. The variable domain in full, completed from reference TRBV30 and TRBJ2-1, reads SQTIHQWPATLVQPVGSPLSLECTVEGTSNPNLYWYRQAAGRGLQLLFYSVGIGQISSEVPQNLSASRPQDRQFILSSKKLLLSDSGFYLCAWSQTDYEQFFGPGTRLTVL.